Given below is one TCR beta chain in context. 60 Vbeta and 13 Jbeta primers were used in PCR. The table came from immunoSEQ multiplex PCR; TCRdb's copy has only in-frame clones and leaves some out. There are some 160,000 clones in the sample; around 80% occur only once, and 6.3% lies in the top ten. This record belongs to a study of cytomegalovirus exposure and HLA in healthy donors. Sequenced: PBMCs. The TCR comes from a male donor in good health and CMV-seropositive.

CDR3 coding DNA: TGTGCCAGCAGCTTGGGACTAGCGGGAGTAGGTAATGAGCAGTTCTTC. It yields the protein CASSLGLAGVGNEQFF. The rearrangement links TRBV7-8 to TRBJ2-1; TRBD2 matches at 14 bases. V was clipped by 3 bases and J by 7 bases; unmatched bases: 5. The CDR3 sequence is 16 residues long. Looked up from germline, CDR1 is SGHVS and CDR2 is FQNEAQ.